This paragraph reports one T cell receptor (beta chain). The entry originates in a study of T cell changes during pregnancy in multiple sclerosis. Assay used: immunoSEQ multiplex PCR; TCRdb lists only in-frame clones, some missing. The sample lists 45,000 to 55,000 clones; 88% were seen once. V gave up 0 bases and J gave up 4 bases; unmatched junction bases: 12. Germline V gene sequence: CDR1 SGHDT, CDR2 YYEEEE. This CDR3 contains 18 residues. The chain combines TRBV5-6 with TRBJ2-5; 10 bases match TRBD2. This specimen consisted of CD4+ T cells from peripheral blood mononuclear cells, obtained in the second trimester of pregnancy. This TCR derives from a female donor with multiple sclerosis, enrolled in a pregnancy study. The CDR3 is CASSLAVLAGAGIETQYF. CDR3 nucleotides: TGTGCCAGCAGCTTGGCTGTCCTAGCGGGAGCCGGGATAGAGACCCAGTACTTC.